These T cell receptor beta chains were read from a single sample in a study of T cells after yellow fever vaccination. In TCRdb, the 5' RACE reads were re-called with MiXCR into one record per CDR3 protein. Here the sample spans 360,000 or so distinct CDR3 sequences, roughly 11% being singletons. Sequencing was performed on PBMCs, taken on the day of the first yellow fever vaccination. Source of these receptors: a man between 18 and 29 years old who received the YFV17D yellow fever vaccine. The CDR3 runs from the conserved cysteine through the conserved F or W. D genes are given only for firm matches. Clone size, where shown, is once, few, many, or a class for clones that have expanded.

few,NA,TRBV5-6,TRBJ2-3,TGTGCCAGCAGCCGTCGAGACCATGATACGCAGTATTTT,CASSRRDHDTQYF
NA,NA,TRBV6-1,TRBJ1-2,TGTGCCAGCAGTGAAGGAGACAGGATTTGGGGCTACACCTTC,CASSEGDRIWGYTF
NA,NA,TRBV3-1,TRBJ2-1,TGTGCCAGCAGCCAAGCCCTTTTAGACCCGGAGCAGTTCTTC,CASSQALLDPEQFF
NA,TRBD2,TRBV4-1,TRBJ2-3,TGCGCCAGCAGCCAAGACGTTGCTAGCGGGGGCACCACAGATACGCAGTATTTT,CASSQDVASGGTTDTQYF
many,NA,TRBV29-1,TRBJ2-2,TGCAGCGTTAGAGGGGCGTCGAACACCGGGGAGCTGTTTTTT,CSVRGASNTGELFF
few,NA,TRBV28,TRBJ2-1,TGTGCCAGCAGTTTATGGCAGGGGGGCCGCTACAATGAGCAGTTCTTC,CASSLWQGGRYNEQFF
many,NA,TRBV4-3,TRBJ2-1,TGCGCCAGCAGCCAAGATCTCCGCTCCTACAATGAGCAGTTCTTC,CASSQDLRSYNEQFF
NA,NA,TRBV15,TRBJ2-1,TGTGCCACCAGCAGAGATGTCGGGGCGGCCTTTAGAGATGAGCAGTTCTTC,CATSRDVGAAFRDEQFF
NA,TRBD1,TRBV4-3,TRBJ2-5,TGCGCCAGCAGTACCGGGACAGGGATGGAGACCCAGTACTTC,CASSTGTGMETQYF
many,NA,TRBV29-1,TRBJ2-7,TGCAGCGTGGAGGACAGAAACTACGAGCAGTACTTC,CSVEDRNYEQYF
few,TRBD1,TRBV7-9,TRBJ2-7,TGTGCCACAAAAGAACAGGGGCCACCAAGCTACGAGCAGTACTTC,CATKEQGPPSYEQYF
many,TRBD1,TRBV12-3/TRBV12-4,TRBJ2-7,TGTGCCAGCAGTCCGACAGGACAGGTCTACGAGCAGTACTTC,CASSPTGQVYEQYF
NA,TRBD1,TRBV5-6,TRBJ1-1,TGTGCCAGCAGCTTCGGGACAGGGTACACTGAAGCTTTCTTT,CASSFGTGYTEAFF
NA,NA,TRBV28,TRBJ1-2,TGTGCCAGCAGTTTAAGACTCGGCGGATTCTATGGCTACACCTTC,CASSLRLGGFYGYTF
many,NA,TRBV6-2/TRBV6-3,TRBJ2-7,TGTGCCAGCAGCCGGGACAACTACGAGCAGTACTTC,CASSRDNYEQYF
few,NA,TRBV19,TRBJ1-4,TGTGCCACCGGGGGGCCTGAAAAACTGTTTTTT,CATGGPEKLFF
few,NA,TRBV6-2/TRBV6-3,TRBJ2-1,TGTGCCAGCAGTTACTCCCAAGGCCTTGTGGTTGATAGAGACAATGAGCAGTTCTTC,CASSYSQGLVVDRDNEQFF
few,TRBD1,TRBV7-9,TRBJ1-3,TGTGCCAGCAGCCCGTGGACAGGGTCTGGAAACACCATATATTTT,CASSPWTGSGNTIYF
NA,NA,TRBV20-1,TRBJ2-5,TGCAGTGCTCCCAGCGGACCCCACCAAGAGACCCAGTACTTC,CSAPSGPHQETQYF
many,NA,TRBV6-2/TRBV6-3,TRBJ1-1,TGTGCCAGCAGCTCGACCCCCGCCGCTGAAGCTTTCTTT,CASSSTPAAEAFF
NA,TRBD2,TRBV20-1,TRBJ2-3,TGCAGTGCTAGAGGGAGCGGGGGGCCCTCGGATACGCAGTATTTT,CSARGSGGPSDTQYF